These 30 T cell receptor beta chains originate from one sample sequenced in a study of siplizumab effects on memory and regulatory T cells. The method was immunoSEQ multiplex PCR; TCRdb's version includes in-frame clones alone and lacks a portion of them. This sample has some 100,000 clones, with approximately 90% found just once. The sequencing input was Tregs sorted from blood. These receptors were collected from a human donor in good health.

The chain carries TRBV5-6 and TRBJ1-4; the D is unclear. The CDR3 has 15 amino acids. Per the germline V gene, CDR1 is SGHDT and CDR2 is YYEEEE. Between the trimmed V and J ends, which lost 4 bases and 6 bases, there was a span of 16 bases. This chain's CDR3 is CASSGSTEIDEKLFF. The CDR3 DNA is TGTGCCAGCAGCGGAAGTACAGAGATTGATGAAAAACTGTTTTTT.

The chain carries TRBV27 and TRBJ2-3, with D unresolved. CDR1 and CDR2 from the germline V gene are MNHEY and SMNVEV (reference sequence). This CDR3 contains 16 residues. Trimming shortened V by 4 bases and J by 1 base, and 15 bases separated the two germline ends. CDR3 sequence (DNA): TGTGCCAGCAGTTCCTCACTTCGGCCAGGCACAGATACGCAGTATTTT. Its protein product is CASSSSLRPGTDTQYF.

This chain connects TRBV7-9 to TRBJ2-7; 9 bases agree with TRBD1. Germline V gene data show CDR1 as SEHNR and CDR2 as FQNEAQ (reference sequence). J lost 6 bases, V lost 5 bases, and 8 bases had no gene match. The CDR3 runs to 14 residues. The CDR3 DNA reads as TGTGCCAGCAGCCCCGGGACAGGGAGACTCGAGCAGTACTTC. Protein sequence: CASSPGTGRLEQYF.

The chain is built from TRBV25-1 and TRBJ2-7; 11 nucleotides align to TRBD2. Germline CDR1 and CDR2: MGHDK and SYGVNS. This CDR3 comprises 15 residues. The trim removed 6 bases at V and 1 base at J, leaving 5 bases unmatched. CDR3 sequence: CASSLAGGLSYEQYF. As DNA, the CDR3 is TGTGCCAGCAGCCTAGCGGGAGGATTATCCTACGAGCAGTACTTC.

The chain carries TRBV27 and TRBJ2-7; D perhaps matches TRBD2 (6 bases). Trimming removed 8 bases at V and 5 bases at J, with 22 bases between. The germline V gene encodes CDR1 MNHEY and CDR2 SMNVEV (reference sequence). The CDR3 consists of 15 residues. The CDR3 loop is CASRGSAGQSHEQYF. Written as DNA, the CDR3 is TGTGCCAGCCGGGGGTCCGCGGGCCAATCCCACGAGCAGTACTTC.

V usage is TRBV14 and J usage is TRBJ2-7; 8 bases align to TRBD1. CDR1 SGHDN and CDR2 FVKESK come from the germline V gene. The CDR3 runs 14 residues. V lost 1 base, J lost 5 bases, and 4 bases stayed unmatched. CDR3 sequence: CASSQVGRGHEQYF. In DNA, the CDR3 is TGTGCCAGCAGCCAAGTCGGCAGGGGGCACGAGCAGTACTTC. Looking up the rest from reference TRBV14 and TRBJ2-7 gives the full variable domain: EAGVTQFPSHSVIEKGQTVTLRCDPISGHDNLYWYRRVMGKEIKFLLHFVKESKQDESGMPNNRFLAERTGGTYSTLKVQPAELEDSGVYFCASSQVGRGHEQYFGPGTRLTVT.

The J gene is TRBJ2-1, the V gene TRBV12-5; 13 positions match TRBD2. The germline V gene has CDR1 LGHNT and CDR2 FRNRAP. The CDR3 is made up of 17 amino acids. The V and J ends lost 3 bases and 4 bases, in that order; junction bases with no gene match: 6. Here the CDR3 DNA reads TGTGCTAGTGGTTTTCAGGGACTAGCGGGAATATACAATGAGCAGTTCTTC. Residues: CASGFQGLAGIYNEQFF.

The rearrangement links TRBV30 to TRBJ2-3, with D perhaps matching TRBD2 (5 bases). Germline values: CDR1 GTSNPN, CDR2 SVGIG (reference sequence). Between the trimmed V and J ends, which lost 4 bases and 0 bases, there was a span of 11 bases. The CDR3 has 14 residues. The CDR3 DNA is TGTGCCTGGACCCGGGGAGCGAGCACAGATACGCAGTATTTT. This encodes CAWTRGASTDTQYF.

The V gene is TRBV6-6, the J gene TRBJ1-5, with unresolved D. Trimming took 0 bases from V and 1 from J, leaving 10 bases between them. Germline lookup yields CDR1 MNHNY and CDR2 SVGAGI (reference sequence). This CDR3 comprises 16 residues. The CDR3 bases are TGTGCCAGCAGTTACTCGATGGGGTACAGCAATCAGCCCCAGCATTTT. Amino acid sequence: CASSYSMGYSNQPQHF.

This sequence joins TRBV2 and TRBJ2-4, with TRBD2 identical over 9 bases. V gave up 10 bases and J gave up 7 bases; unmatched junction bases: 20. Germline V gene data show CDR1 as SNHLY and CDR2 as FYNNEI. The CDR3 spans 17 residues. The CDR3 nucleotides read TGTGCCACCTCCCGCGGATTTGGGGCGGGGGGGGAGAACATTCAGTACTTC. It translates to CATSRGFGAGGENIQYF.

The chain is built from TRBV5-6 and TRBJ2-5; TRBD2 is a possible D gene (7 bases). This CDR3 is 15 amino acids long. V lost 4 bases and J lost 5, with 18 bases in between. Germline-derived CDR1 and CDR2 are SGHDT and YYEEEE. Written as DNA, the CDR3 is TGTGCCAGCAGCCCCGCTTTGGGGGGGCTGGAGACCCAGTACTTC. Its translation: CASSPALGGLETQYF.

The J gene is TRBJ2-7, the V gene TRBV18; TRBD1 or TRBD2 may be the D gene (5 bases each). V lost 3 bases, J lost 7 bases, and 19 bases lay in between. There are 15 residues in the CDR3. Germline V lookup: CDR1 KGHSH, CDR2 LQKENI. Here the CDR3 reads CASSPPRDGRGEQYF. The CDR3 DNA reads as TGTGCCAGCTCACCTCCTCGGGACGGGCGAGGGGAGCAGTACTTC.

The V call is TRBV14, the J call TRBJ1-2, with D possibly matching TRBD1 (5 bases). The length of the CDR3 is 13 residues. In germline, CDR1 is SGHDN, CDR2 FVKESK. Trimming took off 0 bases at V and 5 bases at J, with 7 bases between the two ends. The CDR3 region is CASSQDWGYGYTF. The CDR3 region has the DNA TGTGCCAGCAGCCAAGATTGGGGGTATGGCTACACCTTC. Together with reference TRBV14 and TRBJ1-2, the CDR3 gives the full variable domain: EAGVTQFPSHSVIEKGQTVTLRCDPISGHDNLYWYRRVMGKEIKFLLHFVKESKQDESGMPNNRFLAERTGGTYSTLKVQPAELEDSGVYFCASSQDWGYGYTFGSGTRLTVV.

The chain carries TRBV28 and TRBJ2-1; TRBD2 aligns across 8 bases. The CDR3 has 17 amino acids. J gave up 9 bases and V 5 bases, and 18 bases lay outside the gene matches. Looked up from germline, CDR1 is MDHEN and CDR2 is SYDVKM. CDR3 loop: CASSPHPGGLGYGEQFF. CDR3 DNA: TGTGCCAGCAGTCCTCACCCCGGGGGACTAGGATATGGTGAGCAGTTCTTC.

In its sample, this clone was seen once. The rearrangement uses TRBV19 and TRBJ1-1; possible D gene TRBD1, 6 bases. The germline V gene has CDR1 LNHDA and CDR2 SQIVND (reference sequence). This CDR3 is built from 14 residues. The ends were cut back, 5 bases at V and 1 base at J, with 11 bases in the middle. The CDR3 spells CASSQWTANTEAFF. The CDR3 region has the DNA TGTGCCAGTAGTCAATGGACAGCGAACACTGAAGCTTTCTTT. Complete variable domain (other parts from reference TRBV19 and TRBJ1-1): DGGITQSPKYLFRKEGQNVTLSCEQNLNHDAMYWYRQDPGQGLRLIYYSQIVNDFQKGDIAEGYSVSREKKESFPLTVTSAQKNPTAFYLCASSQWTANTEAFFGQGTRLTVV.

The chain uses TRBV5-1 and TRBJ2-1; tentatively, D is TRBD1 or TRBD2 (6 bases each). CDR3 length equals 15 residues. V was pared by 4 bases and J by 7 bases, with 18 bases between. Germline loops: CDR1 SGHRS, CDR2 YFSETQ. The CDR3 coding sequence is TGCGCCAGCAGCCCCCAAGGGGGGATGTATAATGAGCAGTTCTTC. It translates to CASSPQGGMYNEQFF.

V gene TRBV5-1 combines with J gene TRBJ2-7; 8 bases map to TRBD2. V was clipped by 0 bases and J by 5 bases; unmatched bases: 4. The germline V gene has CDR1 SGHRS and CDR2 YFSETQ. The CDR3 contains 14 residues. CDR3 protein: CASSLGGGLNEQYF. In DNA form, the CDR3 reads TGCGCCAGCAGCTTGGGCGGGGGGCTTAACGAGCAGTACTTC. The full variable domain, completed using reference TRBV5-1 and TRBJ2-7, is KAGVTQTPRYLIKTRGQQVTLSCSPISGHRSVSWYQQTPGQGLQFLFEYFSETQRNKGNFPGRFSGRQFSNSRSEMNVSTLELGDSALYLCASSLGGGLNEQYFGPGTRLTVT.

The V call is TRBV5-1, the J call TRBJ2-7; 9 bases fit TRBD2. The CDR3 is 14 amino acids. Per the germline V gene, CDR1 is SGHRS and CDR2 is YFSETQ. Trimming took 2 bases from V and 7 from J; bases not matched to a gene: 7. CDR3 bases: TGCGCCAGCAGCTTTAGCGGGAGTTCTGGAGAGCAGTACTTC. It specifies CASSFSGSSGEQYF. Filled out from reference TRBV5-1 and TRBJ2-7, the complete variable domain reads KAGVTQTPRYLIKTRGQQVTLSCSPISGHRSVSWYQQTPGQGLQFLFEYFSETQRNKGNFPGRFSGRQFSNSRSEMNVSTLELGDSALYLCASSFSGSSGEQYFGPGTRLTVT.

This clone has just one count. DNA for the CDR3: TGTGCCAGCTCACCGTTGCCAGGTAACGACGAGCAGTACTTC. It specifies CASSPLPGNDEQYF. The gene calls are TRBV18 and TRBJ2-7; D not certain. The CDR3 consists of 14 residues. The germline V and J ends were trimmed by 3 bases and 5 bases, with 14 bases remaining between them. CDR1 is KGHSH, CDR2 LQKENI, per germline.

This rearrangement joins TRBV13 to TRBJ1-1; D gene ambiguous. Trimming cost V 3 bases and J 11 bases, with 13 bases left between them. The germline V gene encodes CDR1 PRHDT and CDR2 FYEKMQ (reference sequence). The CDR3 loop spans 12 amino acids. The CDR3 DNA sequence: TGTGCCAGCAGCTTGTGGAGGGCTGGGGCTTTCTTT. Protein sequence: CASSLWRAGAFF.

This chain connects TRBV6-1 to TRBJ2-2, with 7 bases aligning to TRBD1. Germline V CDR1 and CDR2: MNHNS, SASEGT. The CDR3 is 14 residues long. The junction had 6 bases not matched to a gene; V was cut back by 4 bases and J by 7 bases. In nucleotides, the CDR3 is TGTGCCAGCAGTGCACAGGGGTACGGCGGGGAGCTGTTTTTT. Protein sequence: CASSAQGYGGELFF.

The chain uses TRBV29-1 and TRBJ2-1, with D perhaps assigned TRBD1 or TRBD2 (5 bases each). The germline gives CDR1 SQVTM, CDR2 ANQGSEA. The CDR3 sequence is 15 residues long. The V end was cut by 8 bases, the J end by 6 bases, with 23 bases between. CDR3 sequence (DNA): TGCAGCATACACCGAGGCCCAGGGAGCTCCAATGAGCAGTTCTTC. Protein sequence: CSIHRGPGSSNEQFF.

This chain links TRBV19 with TRBJ2-7; 7 nucleotides match TRBD2. CDR1 LNHDA and CDR2 SQIVND come from the germline V gene (reference sequence). V trimming: 6 bases; J trimming: 2 bases; junction bases outside the gene matches: 10. CDR3 length equals 15 residues. In DNA, the CDR3 is TGTGCCAGTAGCCAAGGGAGGCTAGCGGCCTACGAGCAGTACTTC. It specifies CASSQGRLAAYEQYF.

CDR3 nucleotide sequence: TGTGCCAGCAGTTCAGACAGGGGGCGGGCCCGTTCTTTCTTT. Translation: CASSSDRGRARSFF. This chain uses TRBV6-6 with TRBJ1-1; 10 bases map to TRBD1. The CDR3 runs to 14 residues. J gave up 12 bases and V 4 bases, and 11 bases lay outside the gene matches. In germline, CDR1 is MNHNY, CDR2 SVGAGI (reference sequence).

In regard to this clone: One junction end disagrees with the germline gene, perhaps due to a read error. This chain connects TRBV7-7 to TRBJ2-7; no reliable D call. Looked up from germline, CDR1 is SSHAT and CDR2 is FNYEAQ (reference sequence). The CDR3 has 13 amino acids. This CDR3 reads CASSLGGGFEQYF. For the CDR3, the DNA is TGTGCTAGCAGCTTAGGCGGCGGTTTCGAGCAGTACTTC.

V gene TRBV10-2 combines with J gene TRBJ2-1; D gene unclear. The CDR3 is made up of 12 amino acids. CDR1 and CDR2 (germline): WSHSY, SAAADI. Trimming left V 7 bases short and J 10 bases short, with 14 bases between. CDR3 region: CASTPRLREQFF. DNA of the CDR3: TGCGCCAGCACCCCTCGACTCAGAGAGCAGTTCTTC.

The chain is built from TRBV6-6 and TRBJ1-5; D is possibly TRBD1 (5 bases). The CDR3 runs to 13 residues. Germline V gives CDR1 MNHNY, CDR2 SVGAGI (reference sequence). V lost 5 bases and J lost 4, with 9 bases in between. CDR3 in amino acids: CASSRDGNQPQHF. CDR3 nucleotides: TGTGCCAGCAGTAGGGACGGTAATCAGCCCCAGCATTTT.

The chain carries TRBV9 and TRBJ2-7; a possible D gene is TRBD2 (6 bases). V lost 4 bases and J 5 bases, leaving 16 bases between the germline ends. CDR3 length: 14 amino acids. Germline CDR1 is SGDLS and CDR2 is YYNGEE. The CDR3 DNA sequence: TGTGCCAGCAGCCCCGGGACTCCGGGGGACGAGCAGTACTTC. This translates into CASSPGTPGDEQYF.

The chain employs TRBV10-3 and TRBJ2-7; 11 bases align to TRBD1. Looked up from germline, CDR1 is ENHRY and CDR2 is SYGVKD. The V gene end was trimmed by 7 bases and the J gene end by 1 base; junction bases not matched to a gene: 3. This CDR3 comprises 14 residues. The CDR3 loop reads CAITRDRGSYEQYF. For the CDR3, the DNA is TGTGCCATCACCAGGGACAGGGGGTCCTACGAGCAGTACTTC.

This chain joins TRBV28 and TRBJ2-2; 7 nucleotides align to TRBD1. From germline, CDR1 is MDHEN and CDR2 SYDVKM. The CDR3 extends over 15 amino acids. Losses at the gene ends were 6 bases for V and 4 bases for J; bases not matched to a gene: 8. The CDR3: CASRAQGQRTGELFF. The CDR3 bases are TGTGCCAGCAGGGCACAGGGGCAGCGCACCGGGGAGCTGTTTTTT. The complete variable domain, with remaining parts taken from reference TRBV28 and TRBJ2-2, reads DVKVTQSSRYLVKRTGEKVFLECVQDMDHENMFWYRQDPGLGLRLIYFSYDVKMKEKGDIPEGYSVSREKKERFSLILESASTNQTSMYLCASRAQGQRTGELFFGEGSRLTVL.